These T cell receptor beta chains were read from a single sample in a study of T cell repertoires in cytomegalovirus infection. No cognate antigen is known for these TCRs. Each CDR3 protein gets one entry after TCRdb re-called the reads with MiXCR. The repertoire holds 250,000 to 300,000 distinct CDR3 sequences, with roughly a fifth as singletons. The sequences come from cultured PBMCs, collected from culture after CMV antigen stimulation. These receptors were collected from a human donor in good health (CMV status not recorded). Some clones in this sample may be carry-over from other donors' samples. Each CDR3 is given with its conserved first and last residue. A D gene is named only where the DNA matches it firmly. Clone size, where shown, is once, few, many, or a class for clones that have expanded.

d_gene | abundance | j_gene | v_gene | CDR3nt | CDR3aa
. | few | TRBJ2-1 | TRBV4-1 | TGCGCCAGCAGCCAAGTGACGCAGGATGAGCAGTTCTTC | CASSQVTQDEQFF
. | many | TRBJ1-5 | TRBV28 | TGTGCCAGCAGTTCCTCACAGGGTGGCAATCAGCCCCAGCATTTT | CASSSSQGGNQPQHF
. | many | TRBJ2-3 | TRBV7-8 | TGTGCCAGCAGCTTAGATGTCGCAGATACGCAGTATTTT | CASSLDVADTQYF
. | few | TRBJ2-1 | TRBV15 | TGTGCCACCAGCAGTTACAATGAGCAGTTCTTC | CATSSYNEQFF
. | few | TRBJ1-2 | TRBV29-1 | TGCAGCGTTGAGGCAGCGGGTAACTATGGCTACACCTTC | CSVEAAGNYGYTF
. | few | TRBJ1-1 | TRBV4-1 | TGCGCCAGCAGCGGAAGGGGAATGGACACTGAAGCTTTCTTT | CASSGRGMDTEAFF
. | few | TRBJ1-2 | TRBV2 | TGTGCCAGCAGTGAAGAGACGGTGGGCTACACCTTC | CASSEETVGYTF
. | many | TRBJ2-5 | TRBV7-2 | TGTGCCAGCAGCTTAGCAGCTAGCCAAGTTCAAGAGACCCAGTACTTC | CASSLAASQVQETQYF
. | many | TRBJ1-1 | TRBV14 | TGTGCCAGCAGCCTGTCCGCCTGGGCCGACGCTTTCTTT | CASSLSAWADAFF
TRBD1 | . | TRBJ2-1 | TRBV6-1 | TGTGCCAGCAGTTATTCCGGGACAGGGGCGTATGAGCAGTTCTTC | CASSYSGTGAYEQFF
. | . | TRBJ2-5 | TRBV24-1 | TGTGCCACCAGTGGCAGGGGAGTGTCAGAGACCCAGTACTTC | CATSGRGVSETQYF
. | . | TRBJ1-6 | TRBV2 | TGTGCCAGCCTGCGGGACCCCTCGAGTTCACCCCTCCACTTT | CASLRDPSSSPLHF
. | few | TRBJ1-6 | TRBV14 | TGTGCCAGCAGCCAAGCGTCCGGCGGGCCCCTCCACTTT | CASSQASGGPLHF
. | few | TRBJ1-5 | TRBV20-1 | TGCAGTGCCGGTTTAGGGACACCCAATCAGCCCCAGCATTTT | CSAGLGTPNQPQHF
TRBD2 | many | TRBJ2-1 | TRBV7-2 | TGTGCCAGCAGCTTAGCGAGTGGGACTAGCGGGAGAATCTACAATGAGCAGTTCTTC | CASSLASGTSGRIYNEQFF